Here is one T cell receptor beta chain with its context. The treatment was: preoperative locoregional IRX-2 cytokine immunotherapy. The sample belongs to a study of preoperative IRX-2 immunotherapy in early breast cancer. Sequencing was performed with immunoSEQ multiplex PCR; in TCRdb, only in-frame clones are kept and a portion is missing. The sample comprises 55,000 to 70,000 clones, approximately 94% of which are singletons, and 1.5% to 2% rests with the top ten. The TCR comes from a human donor with breast cancer. This material was acquired from a patient treated with IRX-2 immunotherapy.

The CDR3 reads CASSMGPSGSGANVLTF. In nucleotides, the CDR3 is TGTGCCAGTAGTATGGGACCCTCCGGCTCTGGGGCCAACGTCCTGACTTTC. The chain carries TRBV19 and TRBJ2-6; possibly TRBD1 or TRBD2 for D (5 bases each). V lost 3 bases and J 0 bases, leaving 12 bases between the germline ends. The CDR3 extends over 17 amino acids. Germline CDR1 and CDR2: LNHDA and SQIVND (reference sequence).